Listed below are T cell receptor beta chains from one sample, sequenced in a study of CD8+CD57+ T cells in acquired aplastic anemia. TCRdb used MiXCR to reprocess the reads, holding one entry per CDR3 protein. The profile shows hundreds of thousands of distinct CDR3 sequences, 65% to 75% of them singletons. The sequencing input was sorted CD4+, CD8+, or CD8+CD57+ T cells (not recorded which) from PBMCs. These TCRs come from a human donor in good health, serving as a control. The CDR3 runs from the conserved cysteine through the conserved F or W. The order of the fields is CDR3 protein, CDR3 DNA, clone size, J gene, V gene, D gene. The D gene is left open where the match is weak. Clone size, where shown, is once, few, many, or a class for clones that have expanded.

CDR3aa: CASSVVGGATQYSQYF
CDR3nt: TGTGCCAGCAGCGTAGTGGGGGGGGCGACGCAGTATTCCCAGTACTTC
abundance: .
j_gene: TRBJ2-5
v_gene: TRBV9
d_gene: .

CDR3aa: CASSDSTASTDTQYF
CDR3nt: TGTGCCAGCAGTGACTCGACGGCCAGCACAGATACGCAGTATTTT
abundance: .
j_gene: TRBJ2-3
v_gene: TRBV6-4
d_gene: .

CDR3aa: CASRELQRETGYTF
CDR3nt: TGTGCCAGCAGGGAATTGCAGCGAGAGACCGGCTACACCTTC
abundance: .
j_gene: TRBJ1-2
v_gene: TRBV7-3
d_gene: .

CDR3aa: CASSLEGFGAGELFF
CDR3nt: TGTGCCAGCAGCTTAGAAGGGTTTGGGGCCGGGGAGCTGTTTTTT
abundance: many
j_gene: TRBJ2-2
v_gene: TRBV11-2
d_gene: .

CDR3aa: CALSEVSGREDTQYF
CDR3nt: TGTGCCCTGTCCGAGGTCTCCGGAAGAGAGGATACGCAGTATTTT
abundance: many
j_gene: TRBJ2-3
v_gene: TRBV27
d_gene: .

CDR3aa: CASTTGTGDLNTEAFF
CDR3nt: TGTGCCAGTACAACCGGGACAGGGGACTTGAACACTGAAGCTTTCTTT
abundance: .
j_gene: TRBJ1-1
v_gene: TRBV6-1
d_gene: TRBD1

CDR3aa: CATSSEINTDKQYF
CDR3nt: TGTGCCACCAGCAGCGAAATAAACACCGATAAGCAGTATTTT
abundance: .
j_gene: TRBJ2-3
v_gene: TRBV15
d_gene: .

CDR3aa: CASSRQSHSGNTIYF
CDR3nt: TGTGCCAGCAGTCGTCAGAGCCACTCCGGAAACACCATATATTTT
abundance: many
j_gene: TRBJ1-3
v_gene: TRBV6-5
d_gene: .

CDR3aa: CASSGNKDNSPHTF
CDR3nt: TGTGCCAGCAGCGGCAACAAGGATAACTCACCCCACACCTTT
abundance: .
j_gene: TRBJ1-6
v_gene: TRBV2
d_gene: .

CDR3aa: CASSQHRDGTVPTSTEAFF
CDR3nt: TGTGCCAGCAGCCAACACCGGGACGGGACAGTTCCTACGAGCACTGAAGCTTTCTTT
abundance: .
j_gene: TRBJ1-1
v_gene: TRBV4-2
d_gene: TRBD1

CDR3aa: CASSQTGRSDTQYF
CDR3nt: TGTGCCAGCAGCCAAACGGGGCGGTCGGATACGCAGTATTTT
abundance: many
j_gene: TRBJ2-3
v_gene: TRBV3-1
d_gene: .

CDR3aa: CASSGGTGASFGQYF
CDR3nt: TGTGCCAGCAGCGGGGGGACAGGGGCATCCTTCGGGCAGTACTTC
abundance: .
j_gene: TRBJ2-7
v_gene: TRBV7-2
d_gene: TRBD1

CDR3aa: CASSPPPTGFTEAFF
CDR3nt: TGTGCCAGCAGCCCCCCCCCGACAGGGTTCACTGAAGCTTTCTTT
abundance: .
j_gene: TRBJ1-1
v_gene: TRBV9
d_gene: TRBD1

CDR3aa: CSASPSLNTEAFF
CDR3nt: TGCAGTGCTTCCCCTAGTTTGAACACTGAAGCTTTCTTT
abundance: many
j_gene: TRBJ1-1
v_gene: TRBV20-1
d_gene: .

CDR3aa: CASSSGLLLGYTF
CDR3nt: TGTGCCAGCAGTTCTGGCCTCTTATTAGGCTACACCTTC
abundance: many
j_gene: TRBJ1-2
v_gene: TRBV6-5
d_gene: .

CDR3aa: CASRLAPWGNSPLHF
CDR3nt: TGTGCCAGCAGATTAGCGCCTTGGGGTAATTCTCCCCTCCACTTT
abundance: .
j_gene: TRBJ1-6
v_gene: TRBV2
d_gene: .

CDR3aa: CASGTVGTEAFF
CDR3nt: TGTGCCAGTGGGACAGTCGGCACTGAAGCTTTCTTT
abundance: .
j_gene: TRBJ1-1
v_gene: TRBV19
d_gene: TRBD1

CDR3aa: CASSNSGGANVLTF
CDR3nt: TGTGCCAGTAGTAATAGCGGGGGGGCCAACGTCCTGACTTTC
abundance: .
j_gene: TRBJ2-6
v_gene: TRBV19
d_gene: TRBD2

CDR3aa: CASSLSGGAREQYF
CDR3nt: TGTGCCAGTAGTCTTAGCGGGGGGGCCCGCGAGCAGTACTTC
abundance: few
j_gene: TRBJ2-7
v_gene: TRBV19
d_gene: TRBD2

CDR3aa: CASSRAKGARGYGYTF
CDR3nt: TGTGCCAGTAGTAGGGCAAAGGGGGCGCGTGGCTATGGCTACACCTTC
abundance: .
j_gene: TRBJ1-2
v_gene: TRBV19
d_gene: TRBD1

CDR3aa: CASSPPTGVGYTF
CDR3nt: TGTGCCAGCAGCCCCCCGACAGGGGTTGGCTACACCTTC
abundance: .
j_gene: TRBJ1-2
v_gene: TRBV12-3/TRBV12-4
d_gene: TRBD1

CDR3aa: CASSHQGENTEAFYF
CDR3nt: TGTGCCAGCAGCCACCAGGGGGAGAACACTGAAGCTTTCTATTTT
abundance: .
j_gene: TRBJ2-3
v_gene: TRBV7-3
d_gene: TRBD1

CDR3aa: CASSISDRGQETQYF
CDR3nt: TGTGCCAGTAGTATCTCAGACAGGGGGCAAGAGACCCAGTACTTC
abundance: many
j_gene: TRBJ2-5
v_gene: TRBV19
d_gene: TRBD1

CDR3aa: CSVDGRYEAFF
CDR3nt: TGCAGCGTTGACGGACGCTACGAAGCTTTCTTT
abundance: .
j_gene: TRBJ1-1
v_gene: TRBV29-1
d_gene: .

CDR3aa: CASSTLRETISF
CDR3nt: TGTGCCAGCAGCACCCTCCGAGAGACCATATCCTTT
abundance: .
j_gene: TRBJ1-3
v_gene: TRBV7-8
d_gene: .

CDR3aa: CAWSWRGADTQYF
CDR3nt: TGTGCCTGGAGTTGGAGGGGGGCAGATACGCAGTATTTT
abundance: many
j_gene: TRBJ2-3
v_gene: TRBV30
d_gene: .

CDR3aa: CASSLRGTSGGVDTQYF
CDR3nt: TGTGCCAGCAGCTTACGGGGGACTAGCGGGGGAGTAGATACGCAGTATTTT
abundance: .
j_gene: TRBJ2-3
v_gene: TRBV11-2
d_gene: TRBD2

CDR3aa: CASSFGRHTQYF
CDR3nt: TGTGCCAGCAGCTTCGGCAGACATACGCAGTATTTT
abundance: .
j_gene: TRBJ2-3
v_gene: TRBV7-2
d_gene: .

CDR3aa: CAINTGGTSKSDTQYF
CDR3nt: TGTGCCATCAACACCGGGGGGACTAGCAAATCAGATACGCAGTATTTT
abundance: .
j_gene: TRBJ2-3
v_gene: TRBV10-3
d_gene: TRBD2

CDR3aa: CASSPHESQTYEQYF
CDR3nt: TGTGCCAGCAGCCCCCACGAGTCCCAAACCTACGAGCAGTACTTC
abundance: .
j_gene: TRBJ2-7
v_gene: TRBV9
d_gene: .

CDR3aa: CASSSASGRAFF
CDR3nt: TGTGCCAGCAGTTCCGCCAGTGGAAGGGCTTTCTTT
abundance: many
j_gene: TRBJ1-1
v_gene: TRBV5-6
d_gene: .

CDR3aa: CASSPDPRGNSPLHF
CDR3nt: TGTGCCAGCAGCCCAGACCCGAGGGGCAATTCACCCCTCCACTTT
abundance: .
j_gene: TRBJ1-6
v_gene: TRBV9
d_gene: .

CDR3aa: CASSYDRTNTEAFF
CDR3nt: TGTGCCAGCAGCTACGACAGGACGAACACTGAAGCTTTCTTT
abundance: many
j_gene: TRBJ1-1
v_gene: TRBV12-3/TRBV12-4
d_gene: .

CDR3aa: CASNSDGPNSPLHF
CDR3nt: TGTGCCAGCAATTCTGACGGTCCCAATTCACCCCTCCACTTT
abundance: .
j_gene: TRBJ1-6
v_gene: TRBV2
d_gene: .

CDR3aa: CSARGGTDETQYF
CDR3nt: TGCAGCGCGAGGGGGGGGACGGATGAGACCCAGTACTTC
abundance: .
j_gene: TRBJ2-5
v_gene: TRBV29-1
d_gene: .

CDR3aa: CATQWDTKLNTEAFF
CDR3nt: TGTGCCACCCAGTGGGACACGAAATTGAACACTGAAGCTTTCTTT
abundance: .
j_gene: TRBJ1-1
v_gene: TRBV19
d_gene: .

CDR3aa: CASSGAGETQYF
CDR3nt: TGTGCCAGCAGTGGGGCAGGAGAGACCCAGTACTTC
abundance: many
j_gene: TRBJ2-5
v_gene: TRBV7-9
d_gene: .

CDR3aa: CASSQSTSEGGTQYF
CDR3nt: TGTGCCAGCAGCCAATCGACCTCCGAGGGTGGGACCCAGTACTTC
abundance: .
j_gene: TRBJ2-5
v_gene: TRBV12-3/TRBV12-4
d_gene: .

CDR3aa: CASSFRQGGQETQHF
CDR3nt: TGTGCCAGCAGTTTTCGTCAGGGAGGGCAAGAGACCCAGCACTTC
abundance: .
j_gene: TRBJ2-5
v_gene: TRBV2
d_gene: TRBD2

CDR3aa: CASSLGWRSSCYTF
CDR3nt: TGTGCCAGCAGTTTAGGGTGGCGGAGTAGTTGCTACACCTTC
abundance: .
j_gene: TRBJ1-2
v_gene: TRBV7-2
d_gene: .

CDR3aa: CASSLSSPEPNSPLHF
CDR3nt: TGCGCCAGCAGCTTGTCGTCACCCGAACCTAATTCACCCCTCCACTTT
abundance: many
j_gene: TRBJ1-6
v_gene: TRBV5-1
d_gene: .

CDR3aa: CASSLGTSGGQSSYEQYF
CDR3nt: TGTGCCAGCAGCTTAGGAACTAGCGGGGGCCAGAGCTCCTACGAGCAGTACTTC
abundance: many
j_gene: TRBJ2-7
v_gene: TRBV7-8
d_gene: TRBD2

CDR3aa: CASSRVGGAHDTQYF
CDR3nt: TGCGCCAGCAGTCGTGTTGGGGGGGCGCATGATACGCAGTATTTT
abundance: .
j_gene: TRBJ2-3
v_gene: TRBV5-1
d_gene: .

CDR3aa: CASSLLRFHRGGNEQFF
CDR3nt: TGTGCCAGCAGCTTATTAAGATTCCACCGAGGGGGCAATGAGCAGTTCTTC
abundance: many
j_gene: TRBJ2-1
v_gene: TRBV11-1
d_gene: .

CDR3aa: CASSLGQLTEAFF
CDR3nt: TGTGCCAGCAGCCTGGGACAGCTCACTGAAGCTTTCTTT
abundance: once
j_gene: TRBJ1-1
v_gene: TRBV5-5
d_gene: TRBD1

CDR3aa: CASTVSGGATDTQYF
CDR3nt: TGTGCCAGCACGGTTAGCGGGGGGGCTACAGATACGCAGTATTTT
abundance: .
j_gene: TRBJ2-3
v_gene: TRBV7-8
d_gene: TRBD2

CDR3aa: CASTSVWTRANYGYTF
CDR3nt: TGTGCCAGCACATCCGTATGGACAAGAGCTAACTATGGCTACACCTTC
abundance: .
j_gene: TRBJ1-2
v_gene: TRBV5-8
d_gene: .

CDR3aa: CSARGLRANVLTF
CDR3nt: TGCAGTGCTAGAGGGCTCAGGGCCAACGTCCTGACTTTC
abundance: .
j_gene: TRBJ2-6
v_gene: TRBV20-1
d_gene: .

CDR3aa: CASSWDSESHEKLFF
CDR3nt: TGTGCCAGCAGCTGGGACAGTGAGAGCCATGAAAAACTGTTTTTT
abundance: .
j_gene: TRBJ1-4
v_gene: TRBV5-1
d_gene: TRBD1

CDR3aa: CASSYGQSYGPQHF
CDR3nt: TGCGCCAGCAGCTACGGACAAAGCTATGGGCCCCAGCATTTT
abundance: .
j_gene: TRBJ1-5
v_gene: TRBV5-1
d_gene: .

CDR3aa: CSAKGQGGSYNEQFF
CDR3nt: TGCAGTGCTAAGGGACAGGGAGGCTCCTACAATGAGCAGTTCTTC
abundance: .
j_gene: TRBJ2-1
v_gene: TRBV20-1
d_gene: TRBD1

CDR3aa: CASVAQGTGQPQYF
CDR3nt: TGTGCCAGCGTAGCACAGGGGACCGGACAGCCCCAGTATTTT
abundance: .
j_gene: TRBJ2-3
v_gene: TRBV2
d_gene: TRBD1

CDR3aa: CASSQKKPRQRNTIYF
CDR3nt: TGTGCCAGCAGCCAAAAGAAACCGAGACAACGAAACACCATATATTTT
abundance: .
j_gene: TRBJ1-3
v_gene: TRBV7-8
d_gene: .

CDR3aa: CASGEGRRFSPLHF
CDR3nt: TGTGCCAGCGGTGAGGGCCGGCGATTTTCACCCCTCCACTTT
abundance: .
j_gene: TRBJ1-6
v_gene: TRBV2
d_gene: .

CDR3aa: CSASVIAGGRGYTF
CDR3nt: TGCAGTGCTAGTGTGATAGCGGGGGGGCGTGGCTACACCTTC
abundance: .
j_gene: TRBJ1-2
v_gene: TRBV20-1
d_gene: .

CDR3aa: CASTSLSYTVGTEVFF
CDR3nt: TGTGCCAGCACCTCACTTAGCTACACCGTCGGCACGGAAGTTTTCTTT
abundance: .
j_gene: TRBJ1-1
v_gene: TRBV7-2
d_gene: .

CDR3aa: CASSLVIVNIQYF
CDR3nt: TGTGCCAGCAGTTTAGTAATCGTAAACATTCAGTACTTC
abundance: .
j_gene: TRBJ2-4
v_gene: TRBV12-3/TRBV12-4
d_gene: .

CDR3aa: CASSYSLMGEGRVHTEAFF
CDR3nt: TGTGCCAGCAGTTACTCGTTGATGGGGGAGGGCAGGGTCCACACTGAAGCTTTCTTT
abundance: .
j_gene: TRBJ1-1
v_gene: TRBV6-2/TRBV6-3
d_gene: .

CDR3aa: CAISWDQDTEAFF
CDR3nt: TGTGCCATCAGTTGGGACCAAGACACTGAAGCTTTCTTT
abundance: once
j_gene: TRBJ1-1
v_gene: TRBV10-3
d_gene: .